A selection of T cell receptor beta chains follows, all from one sample in a study of early T cells in non-severe SARS-CoV-2 infection. TCRdb reprocessed the 5' RACE reads via MiXCR and lists one record per CDR3 protein. The sample shows roughly 30,000 distinct CDR3 sequences, around 7% of them seen only once. The sample comprised whole blood. These receptors originate from an adult who was a healthcare worker with PCR-confirmed SARS-CoV-2 infection or an uninfected control (not recorded which). Both conserved end residues are part of each CDR3. Each record gives: D gene, V gene, J gene, clone size, CDR3 protein, CDR3 DNA. The D gene is left open where the match is weak. Clone size is not always given. Where it is, it says once, few, many or a class for expanded clones.

>NA|TRBV11-2|TRBJ2-3|NA
CASSLGTANTDTQYF
TGTGCCAGCAGCTTAGGGACAGCAAACACAGATACGCAGTATTTT
>NA|TRBV6-6|TRBJ2-3|many
CASSYSEEDTQYF
TGTGCCAGCAGTTACTCGGAAGAAGATACGCAGTATTTT
>NA|TRBV5-4|TRBJ2-7|many
CASSPRTAYEQYF
TGTGCCAGCAGCCCCAGGACAGCCTACGAGCAGTACTTC
>NA|TRBV11-3|TRBJ1-1|many
CASSFNQGTEAFF
TGTGCCAGCAGCTTTAATCAGGGGACTGAAGCTTTCTTT
>TRBD1|TRBV27|TRBJ2-2|many
CASSFGQGNTGELFF
TGTGCCAGCAGCTTCGGACAGGGTAACACCGGGGAGCTGTTTTTT
>NA|TRBV5-1|TRBJ2-3|many
CASSLVRSTDTQYF
TGCGCCAGCAGCTTGGTCAGGAGCACAGATACGCAGTATTTT
>NA|TRBV4-3|TRBJ1-1|NA
CASSQEGGGRAFF
TGCGCCAGCAGCCAAGAGGGAGGAGGCCGAGCTTTCTTT
>NA|TRBV10-3|TRBJ2-3|NA
CAISDGRTTDTQYF
TGTGCCATCAGTGATGGCAGGACCACAGATACGCAGTATTTT
>NA|TRBV12-3/TRBV12-4|TRBJ1-1|many
CASSPQNTEAFF
TGTGCCAGCAGTCCGCAGAACACTGAAGCTTTCTTT
>NA|TRBV28|TRBJ2-6|many
CASSPQGRGANVLTF
TGTGCCAGCAGTCCGCAGGGAAGGGGGGCCAACGTCCTGACTTTC
>NA|TRBV29-1|TRBJ2-7|many
CSVVQDGHYEQYF
TGCAGCGTTGTGCAGGACGGACACTACGAGCAGTACTTC
>NA|TRBV3-1|TRBJ2-7|many
CASSQGLDMRYEQYF
TGTGCCAGCAGCCAAGGTCTAGACATGAGATACGAGCAGTACTTC
>NA|TRBV21-1|TRBJ1-6|few
CASSKGRLGEVLSSYNSPLHF
TGTGCCAGCAGCAAAGGTCGCCTCGGAGAAGTACTGAGCTCCTATAATTCACCCCTCCACTTT
>NA|TRBV12-3/TRBV12-4|TRBJ2-3|many
CASSLGDTQYF
TGTGCCAGCAGTTTGGGAGATACGCAGTATTTT
>NA|TRBV27|TRBJ2-4|many
CASSLLRTRNIQYF
TGTGCCAGCAGTTTATTAAGAACAAGAAACATTCAGTACTTC
>TRBD2|TRBV2|TRBJ2-2|NA
CASKETSGRSGTGELFF
TGTGCCAGCAAAGAGACTAGCGGGAGGTCCGGTACCGGGGAGCTGTTTTTT
>NA|TRBV3-1|TRBJ1-2|many
CASSQLESYTF
TGTGCCAGCAGCCAACTCGAGAGCTACACCTTC
>NA|TRBV11-2|TRBJ2-5|many
CASSPGFSLETQYF
TGTGCCAGCAGCCCGGGATTCTCTTTGGAGACCCAGTACTTC
>NA|TRBV28|TRBJ2-7|NA
CASSLGGRSYEQYF
TGTGCCAGCAGTTTAGGAGGGCGCTCCTACGAGCAGTACTTC
>TRBD1|TRBV18|TRBJ1-1|many
CASSPRDRKTCTEAFF
TGTGCCAGCTCACCAAGGGACAGAAAGACCTGCACTGAAGCTTTCTTT
>TRBD1|TRBV5-5|TRBJ2-7|many
CASSLGTGAEQYF
TGTGCCAGCAGCTTGGGGACAGGGGCCGAGCAGTACTTC
>TRBD1|TRBV11-2|TRBJ2-3|many
CASTRGQATSTQYF
TGTGCCTCCACCCGGGGACAGGCCACAAGTACGCAGTATTTT
>NA|TRBV4-1|TRBJ2-7|NA
CASSQGPPGASYEQYF
TGCGCCAGCAGCCAAGGCCCCCCCGGGGCCTCCTACGAGCAGTACTTC
>TRBD2|TRBV11-2|TRBJ2-3|few
CASSEKREGTDTQYF
TGTGCCAGCAGCGAAAAGCGGGAGGGCACAGATACGCAGTATTTT
>TRBD2|TRBV20-1|TRBJ2-1|many
CSAGKRESSYNEQFF
TGCAGTGCCGGTAAGCGGGAGAGCTCCTACAATGAGCAGTTCTTC
>NA|TRBV28|TRBJ2-7|few
CASSRTVPTYEQYF
TGTGCCAGCAGTCGGACAGTCCCCACCTACGAGCAGTACTTC
>TRBD1|TRBV29-1|TRBJ2-5|NA
CSDESGTGVGETQYF
TGCAGCGACGAATCCGGGACAGGAGTCGGGGAGACCCAGTACTTC
>NA|TRBV7-2|TRBJ1-2|many
CASSLEPGAYGYTF
TGTGCCAGCAGCTTAGAACCAGGGGCCTATGGCTACACCTTC
>NA|TRBV12-3/TRBV12-4|TRBJ1-6|many
CASSSGNSPLHF
TGTGCCAGCAGTTCAGGGAATTCACCCCTCCACTTT
>NA|TRBV10-3|TRBJ1-1|many
CAIASWGNTEAFF
TGTGCCATCGCAAGTTGGGGGAACACTGAAGCTTTCTTT
>NA|TRBV6-5|TRBJ2-7|many
CASRLSDKGEEQYF
TGTGCCAGCAGACTCTCTGACAAGGGGGAAGAGCAGTACTTC
>NA|TRBV12-3/TRBV12-4|TRBJ1-2|NA
CASRSTGNYGYTF
TGTGCCAGCAGATCGACGGGAAACTATGGCTACACCTTC
>TRBD2|TRBV12-3/TRBV12-4|TRBJ2-1|many
CASSFGGRAWAYNEQFF
TGTGCCAGCAGTTTCGGTGGGAGGGCCTGGGCCTACAATGAGCAGTTCTTC
>NA|TRBV7-2|TRBJ2-3|many
CASSLGPGTHWADTQYF
TGTGCCAGCAGCTTAGGGCCCGGGACCCACTGGGCAGATACGCAGTATTTT
>NA|TRBV19|TRBJ2-5|many
CASSIPWTRVIKETQYF
TGTGCCAGTAGTATTCCGTGGACCAGGGTGATAAAAGAGACCCAGTACTTC
>NA|TRBV5-1|TRBJ1-5|few
CASSLGPNGNQPQHF
TGCGCCAGCAGCTTGGGTCCCAATGGCAATCAGCCCCAGCATTTT
>TRBD2|TRBV9|TRBJ2-1|medium-sized
CASSPRTSGYYKQFF
TGTGCCAGCAGCCCTAGGACTAGCGGGTACTACAAGCAGTTCTTC
>NA|TRBV28|TRBJ1-5|many
CASSQGGINQPQHF
TGTGCCAGCAGCCAAGGGGGGATCAATCAGCCCCAGCATTTT
>NA|TRBV27|TRBJ2-7|many
CASSKQGVVYPYEQYF
TGTGCCAGCAGTAAACAGGGAGTGGTCTACCCCTACGAGCAGTACTTC
>NA|TRBV30|TRBJ1-4|many
CAWSIREKLFF
TGTGCCTGGAGTATTCGGGAAAAACTGTTTTTT
>NA|TRBV28|TRBJ2-1|few
CASSGGEQFF
TGTGCCAGCAGCGGGGGTGAGCAGTTCTTC
>NA|TRBV29-1|TRBJ1-1|many
CSVKRALAEAFF
TGCAGCGTCAAAAGGGCTTTAGCTGAAGCTTTCTTT